This T cell receptor beta chain derives from a study of blood T cell repertoires in COVID-19. Study background: Acute and convalescent COVID-19 specimens originated in the United States, Italy and Spain. In each case, the material was cDNA or gDNA derived from T cells, B-cell-depleted T cells, or PBMCs.

CDR1 LGHNA and CDR2 YSLEER come from the germline V gene. V lost 1 base, J lost 8 bases, and 12 bases lay in between. CDR3 length: 14 residues. As originally analysed: Amplification of reference gene primers was used by the study to estimate nucleated cell counts. Produced via immunoSEQ multiplex PCR; TCRdb's table is partial and in-frame only. V, J and clone size derive from that table, while D and trimming were established from the DNA sequence. The sample has about 200,000 clones; around nine tenths are singletons. The chain combines TRBV4-3 with TRBJ2-1; D is undetermined. The TCR comes from a man in his sixties with acute or convalescent COVID-19. Sequencing was done on a sample of peripheral blood. Written as DNA, the CDR3 is TGCGCCAGCAGCCAAGGACATGGCCAGGATGAGCAGTTCTTC. Amino acid sequence: CASSQGHGQDEQFF.